This entry concerns a single T cell receptor beta chain. CDR1 MNHEY and CDR2 SVGAGI come from the germline V gene. V was clipped by 6 bases and J by 5 bases, with 17 bases between them. This CDR3 has 15 amino acids. The entry originates in a study of blood T cell repertoires in COVID-19. Across the whole study: Spain, Italy and the United States supplied samples that represented acute and convalescent COVID-19. The cDNA or gDNA used as material had been derived from T cells, B-cell-depleted T cells, or PBMCs.

Original data processing: Reference gene primer amplification in the assay estimated nucleated cell counts. Some clones are missing from TCRdb's copy, which holds only in-frame ones; the method was immunoSEQ multiplex PCR. V, J and clone size are those of that table, while D and trimming were read from the DNA. The table includes about 180,000 clones, under 85% detected once. The specimen sequenced was peripheral blood. This TCR was recovered from a woman older than 75 with acute or convalescent COVID-19. V and J are TRBV6-5 and TRBJ2-1; a weak D match, TRBD1 (5 bases). The DNA for the CDR3 is TGTGCCAGCAGAAAGTTATGGGGCCCTAACAATGAGCAGTTCTTC. Protein sequence: CASRKLWGPNNEQFF.